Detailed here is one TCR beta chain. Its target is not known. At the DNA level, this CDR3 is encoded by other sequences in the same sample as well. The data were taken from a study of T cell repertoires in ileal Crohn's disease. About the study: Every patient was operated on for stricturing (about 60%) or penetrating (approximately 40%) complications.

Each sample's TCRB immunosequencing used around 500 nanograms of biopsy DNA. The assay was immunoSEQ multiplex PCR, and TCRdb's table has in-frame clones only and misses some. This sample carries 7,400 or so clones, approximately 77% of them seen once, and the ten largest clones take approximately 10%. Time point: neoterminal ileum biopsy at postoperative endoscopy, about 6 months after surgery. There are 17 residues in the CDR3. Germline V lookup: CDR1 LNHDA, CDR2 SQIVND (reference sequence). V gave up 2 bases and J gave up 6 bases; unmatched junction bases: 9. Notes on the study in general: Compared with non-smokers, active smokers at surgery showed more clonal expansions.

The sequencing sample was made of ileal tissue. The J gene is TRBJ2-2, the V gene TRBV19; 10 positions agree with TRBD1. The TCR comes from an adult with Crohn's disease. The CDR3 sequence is CASSIPTGGYYAGELFF. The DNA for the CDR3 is TGTGCCAGTAGTATACCGACAGGGGGCTACTACGCCGGGGAGCTGTTTTTT.